The 15 T cell receptor beta chains presented below share a single source sample, sequenced in a study of cytomegalovirus exposure and HLA in healthy donors (dated by TCRdb to 2016 to 2017). Library method: the immunoSEQ multiplex PCR assay. This is the immuneACCESS table as TCRdb keeps it, with only in-frame sequences that have V and J called. A part of the clones is gone; compared with another copy, unresolved V genes explain less than half, and the rest is unexplained. For this sample there are fewer than 400,000 clones; roughly 89% appear just once. In total, the top ten clones hold under 0.85% of the sample. Sample: PBMCs. All receptors derive from a woman aged 18-35 years in good health and CMV-seronegative.

The chain combines TRBV30 with TRBJ1-1; tentative D call: TRBD1 (5 bases). V was pared by 7 bases and J by 5 bases, with 17 bases between. Germline V gene sequence: CDR1 GTSNPN, CDR2 SVGIG (reference sequence). The CDR3 is 13 residues long. CDR3 protein: CASSVGGGTEAFF. Written as DNA, the CDR3 is TGTGCCTCTTCGGTGGGGGGAGGTACTGAAGCTTTCTTT.

This clone has only a few counts. The chain recombines TRBV6-4 with TRBJ2-5, with 12 nucleotides matching TRBD2. The junction had 3 bases not matched to a gene; V was cut back by 5 bases and J by 2 bases. This CDR3 spans 15 amino acids. CDR1 and CDR2 from the germline V gene are MRHNA and SNTAGT. Here the CDR3 reads CASSPSGGGQETQYF. The CDR3 DNA reads TGTGCCAGCAGTCCTAGCGGGGGGGGTCAAGAGACCCAGTACTTC.

J is TRBJ1-2 and V is TRBV4-2, with a tentative D call TRBD1 (5 bases). Germline V gene data show CDR1 as LGHNA and CDR2 as YNFKEQ. The CDR3 is 18 residues long. V gave up 0 bases and J gave up 1 base, with 18 bases separating them. The CDR3 sequence is CASSQDQGFGSNNYGYTF. The DNA for the CDR3 is TGTGCCAGCAGCCAAGATCAGGGCTTTGGCAGCAATAACTATGGCTACACCTTC.

The J gene is TRBJ2-7, the V gene TRBV7-2, with TRBD1 identical over 8 bases. V trimming: 7 bases; J trimming: 6 bases; junction bases outside the gene matches: 14. CDR1 and CDR2 from the germline V gene are SGHTA and FQGNSA. The CDR3 spans 15 residues. CDR3 sequence (DNA): TGTGCCAGCACGGCCTCGGGACAGGTCTCTTCCGAGCAGTACTTC. Translating gives CASTASGQVSSEQYF.

The J gene is TRBJ1-5, the V gene TRBV4-2, with D tentatively TRBD1 (5 bases). The CDR3 sequence is 15 residues long. Trimming took off 0 bases at V and 6 bases at J, with 12 bases between the two ends. In germline, CDR1 is LGHNA, CDR2 YNFKEQ. Written as DNA, the CDR3 is TGTGCCAGCAGCCAAGAGGGGGGTTCTAGTCAGCCCCAGCATTTT. This encodes CASSQEGGSSQPQHF.

This sequence joins TRBV25-1 and TRBJ2-1; perhaps TRBD2 as D (5 bases). Germline loops: CDR1 MGHDK, CDR2 SYGVNS. This CDR3 has 14 residues. Trimming took 3 bases from V and 2 from J, leaving 8 bases between them. CDR3 region: CASSDTRAYNEQFF. The CDR3 coding sequence is TGTGCCAGCAGTGATACGAGGGCCTACAATGAGCAGTTCTTC.

The genes are TRBV2 and TRBJ2-1; TRBD2 matches at 7 bases. The CDR3 covers 14 residues. Germline V gene data show CDR1 as SNHLY and CDR2 as FYNNEI. Trimming at V came to 2 bases and at J to 10 bases, leaving 8 bases not matched to a gene. CDR3 protein: CASSEPISGREQFF. As DNA, the CDR3 is TGTGCCAGCAGTGAACCTATTAGCGGGCGGGAGCAGTTCTTC.

This clone is a singleton in its sample. The CDR3 DNA follows: TGTGCCAGCAAAACCGGGACAGTTAACTACTTC. It translates to CASKTGTVNYF. The chain recombines TRBV28 with TRBJ2-7; the match to TRBD1 covers 7 bases. CDR3 length: 11 residues. V trimming: 7 bases; J trimming: 13 bases; junction bases outside the gene matches: 10. Germline V gene lookup returns CDR1 MDHEN and CDR2 SYDVKM.

This clone is a singleton in its sample. The chain employs TRBV11-3 and TRBJ2-3; D is ambiguous. The V gene lost 1 base and the J gene lost 3 bases, with 8 bases spanning the gap. The CDR3 length is 14 residues. Germline-derived CDR1 and CDR2 are SGHNT and YENEEA. The CDR3 DNA reads as TGTGCCAGCAGCTTAGCCGGGTCGACAGATACGCAGTATTTT. It translates to CASSLAGSTDTQYF.

This chain joins TRBV7-6 and TRBJ1-4, with TRBD1 matching over 8 bases. Germline assignment: CDR1 SGHVS and CDR2 FNYEAQ. V trimming: 5 bases; J trimming: 6 bases; junction bases outside the gene matches: 8. The CDR3 has 15 residues. CDR3 protein: CASSPWGQEDEKLFF. Written as DNA, the CDR3 is TGTGCCAGCAGCCCATGGGGACAGGAGGATGAAAAACTGTTTTTT.

The chain combines TRBV2 with TRBJ2-2, with TRBD1 as a possible D gene (6 bases). V lost 7 bases, J lost 4 bases, and 16 bases lay in between. The CDR3 consists of 15 residues. Germline V lookup: CDR1 SNHLY, CDR2 FYNNEI. The CDR3 sequence is CASIPGTPRTGELFF. The CDR3 region has the DNA TGTGCCAGCATTCCGGGGACACCTCGCACCGGGGAGCTGTTTTTT.

The chain recombines TRBV23-1 with TRBJ2-1; 13 positions agree with TRBD2. TRBV23-1 qualifies as an ORF whose function is uncertain. The CDR3 covers 15 residues. The V segment lost 6 bases and the J segment 8 bases; nucleotides outside the gene matches: 7. The CDR3 sequence is CASRGTSGRAHEQFF. CDR3 nucleotides: TGCGCCAGCAGGGGTACTAGCGGGAGGGCGCATGAGCAGTTCTTC.

This clone has only one observation. The rearrangement links TRBV27 to TRBJ2-3, with 9 bases fitting TRBD1. The germline V gene encodes CDR1 MNHEY and CDR2 SMNVEV (reference sequence). The CDR3 extends over 16 amino acids. Trimming took 5 bases from V and 4 from J; bases not matched to a gene: 10. CDR3: CASSPPGTGIADTQYF. The CDR3 nucleotides read TGTGCCAGCAGTCCCCCCGGGACAGGGATAGCAGATACGCAGTATTTT.

The chain uses TRBV18 and TRBJ2-7, with 14 positions matching TRBD2. Germline loops: CDR1 KGHSH, CDR2 LQKENI. Unmatched junction bases numbered 9, after V lost 3 bases and J lost 2 bases. The CDR3 consists of 18 residues. Here the CDR3 reads CASSPEGLAGARTYEQYF. In DNA form, the CDR3 reads TGTGCCAGCTCACCCGAGGGACTAGCGGGAGCACGGACCTACGAGCAGTACTTC. Looking up the rest from reference TRBV18 and TRBJ2-7 gives the full variable domain: NAGVMQNPRHLVRRRGQEARLRCSPMKGHSHVYWYRQLPEEGLKFMVYLQKENIIDESGMPKERFSAEFPKEGPSILRIQQVVRGDSAAYFCASSPEGLAGARTYEQYFGPGTRLTVT.

The chain carries TRBV27 and TRBJ1-1; 12 positions agree with TRBD1. Germline lookup yields CDR1 MNHEY and CDR2 SMNVEV (reference sequence). V dropped 5 bases and J dropped 2; count of bases not matched to a gene: 9. This CDR3 contains 17 residues. Here the CDR3 DNA reads TGTGCCAGCAGTCCCCTGGGACAGGGGGCGCTTAACACTGAAGCTTTCTTT. It yields the protein CASSPLGQGALNTEAFF.